This T cell receptor beta chain was captured by sequencing in a study of neurological immune-mediated disorders. General observations from the study: HTLV-1-associated myelopathy had the most TCR clonal expansion, whereas multiple sclerosis had the least (lower than in healthy controls).

This clonotype was picked up many times. Its antigen is not known. It was by 5'RACE with 10-nucleotide random UMIs that the cDNA was made. TCRdb itself ran the 5' RACE reads through MiXCR, one entry per CDR3 protein. This table holds 50,000 to 70,000 distinct CDR3 sequences, less than 5.5% found once. Germline loops: CDR1 MNHNS, CDR2 SASEGT. This CDR3 has 15 residues. V was trimmed by 3 bases and J by 3 bases, leaving 15 bases between them. Material for sequencing was PBMCs. The chain joins TRBV6-1 to TRBJ2-7, with a weak D call TRBD2 (5 bases). The sequence derives from a man aged 30 to 39 with multiple sclerosis. CDR3 nucleotide sequence: TGTGCCAGCAGTGATGGAGGCAGCGCCTTCTACGAGCAGTACGTC. This gives the protein CASSDGGSAFYEQYV.